This T cell receptor (beta chain) was identified in a study of blood T cell repertoires in COVID-19. Seattle enrolled patients during active infection and tracked them longitudinally. Authors' data handling: Quantification of nucleated cells was approximated via reference gene primer amplification. Repertoires were generated with immunoSEQ multiplex PCR, while TCRdb's copy carries only in-frame clones and drops some. V and J calls and clone size are given by that table; D and trimming were obtained from the DNA. The data contain about 210,000 clones, almost 85% of them singletons. With 2 bases clipped from V and 7 bases from J, the junction kept 13 bases outside the gene matches. CDR3 length: 17 residues. CDR1 SGHVS and CDR2 FQNEAQ come from the germline V gene.

Material: peripheral blood. The clonotype comes from a man aged 50 to 60 with COVID-19, enrolled during active disease. The chain combines TRBV7-8 with TRBJ2-7; 11 positions agree with TRBD1. CDR3 sequence reads: CASSLFSSGQGAREQYF. The CDR3 bases are TGTGCCAGCAGCTTATTTTCATCAGGACAGGGGGCGAGGGAGCAGTACTTC.